The clone carrying this TCR beta chain has a handful of counts. Its antigen is unidentified. The data were obtained in a study of siplizumab effects on memory and regulatory T cells. Study findings and constraints: Roughly 75-95% of dividing CD4+ or CD8+ clones were without an attributable naive or memory phenotype.

For every sample, roughly 94,000 TCR templates were assayed. Some clones are missing from TCRdb's copy, which holds only in-frame ones; the method was immunoSEQ multiplex PCR. The sample has roughly 56,000 clones; roughly 93% are singletons. V was shortened by 0 bases and J by 4 bases, with 2 bases between the two germline ends. The CDR3 has 12 residues. Germline V gene data show CDR1 as SGHRS and CDR2 as YFSETQ. Material for sequencing was CD8+ T cells sorted from blood. This rearrangement joins TRBV5-1 to TRBJ1-3, with D uncertain. This TCR derives from a human donor in good health. CDR3 loop: CASSLEGNTIYF. In nucleotides, the CDR3 is TGCGCCAGCAGCTTGGAGGGAAACACCATATATTTT. The full variable domain, with the rest looked up from reference TRBV5-1 and TRBJ1-3, is KAGVTQTPRYLIKTRGQQVTLSCSPISGHRSVSWYQQTPGQGLQFLFEYFSETQRNKGNFPGRFSGRQFSNSRSEMNVSTLELGDSALYLCASSLEGNTIYFGEGSWLTVV.